These T cell receptor beta chains were read from a single sample in a study of blood T cell repertoires in COVID-19. Using immunoSEQ multiplex PCR, the repertoire was profiled, and TCRdb retains in-frame clones only, with some absent. The sample records 250,000 to 350,000 clones, 90% being singletons. The specimen was peripheral blood. Source of these receptors: a woman aged 25 to 39 with COVID-19, enrolled during active disease. Both conserved end residues are part of each CDR3. Fields, in order: D gene, V gene, clone size, J gene, CDR3 DNA, CDR3 protein. D genes are given only for firm matches. Clone size is shown for a subset of rows, as once, few, many or a class of expanded clone.

TRBD1	TRBV5-1	once	TRBJ1-1	TGCGCCAGCAGCAGGGGACAGGGTAACACTGAAGCTTTCTTT	CASSRGQGNTEAFF
-	TRBV3-1/TRBV3-2	-	TRBJ2-2	TGTGCCAGCAGGGCAGGGATTACCGGGGAGCTGTTTTTT	CASRAGITGELFF
-	TRBV9	-	TRBJ2-1	TGTGCCAGCAGCGTAGCTACTTGGTCCTACAATGAGCAGTTCTTC	CASSVATWSYNEQFF
TRBD1	TRBV28	-	TRBJ1-5	TGTGCCAGCAGTTTCTCTAGAATCCGACAGGGGAATCAGCCCCAGCATTTT	CASSFSRIRQGNQPQHF
TRBD1	TRBV7-2	-	TRBJ1-5	TGTGCCAGCAGCCCGCTTGGGACAGATAGCAATCAGCCCCAGCATTTT	CASSPLGTDSNQPQHF
-	TRBV15	-	TRBJ2-7	TGTGCCACCAGCAGAGATATAGAGGAAGGGCAGTACTTC	CATSRDIEEGQYF
TRBD1	TRBV7-2	-	TRBJ1-1	TGTGCCAGCAGCGAACAACAGGGGACTGAAGCTTTCTTT	CASSEQQGTEAFF
-	TRBV5-1	-	TRBJ2-5	TGCGCCAGCAGCTTGGCCGTCAGTTCCCAAGAGACCCAGTACTTC	CASSLAVSSQETQYF
-	TRBV11-3	-	TRBJ2-1	TGTGCCAGCAGCTTTGACAGTAGTGGGAATGAGCAGTTCTTC	CASSFDSSGNEQFF
-	TRBV15	-	TRBJ2-3	TGTGCCACCAGCGCAGCGGAGACGACAGATACGCAGTATTTT	CATSAAETTDTQYF
-	TRBV5-8	-	TRBJ2-2	TGTGCCAGCAGCTTGGATGGGGGCGACACCGGGGAGCTGTTTTTT	CASSLDGGDTGELFF
TRBD1	TRBV10-2	-	TRBJ1-4	TGCGCCAGCATGGACAGGGCCGGTGAAAAACTGTTTTTT	CASMDRAGEKLFF
-	TRBV28	-	TRBJ1-6	TGTGCCGGCGGGGACGCCCGAAAACCCCTCCACTTT	CAGGDARKPLHF
-	TRBV6-5	-	TRBJ2-1	TGTGCCAGCAGAACCTCTAGCGCCGAGCAGTTCTTC	CASRTSSAEQFF
-	TRBV19	-	TRBJ2-5	TGTGCCAGTAGTAGGGCAGACCAAGAGACCCAGTACTTC	CASSRADQETQYF
-	TRBV5-1	-	TRBJ2-3	TGCGCCAGCAGCTTACAGGGCGATAATACGCAGTATTTT	CASSLQGDNTQYF
-	TRBV7-9	-	TRBJ1-2	TGTGCCAGCAGCTTAGTCCCGGGTTTCTATGGCTACACCTTC	CASSLVPGFYGYTF
TRBD2	TRBV5-6	-	TRBJ2-7	TGTGCCAGCAGGACCAGGTTCAGGCTAGCGGGAACCTCCTACGAGCAGTACTTC	CASRTRFRLAGTSYEQYF
-	TRBV30	-	TRBJ1-2	TGTGCCTGGAGCACCCCGGGGAACTATGGCTACACCTTC	CAWSTPGNYGYTF
-	TRBV6-6	-	TRBJ2-1	TGTGCCAGCAGCAATCGGGAGATCGGCAATGAGCAGTTCTTC	CASSNREIGNEQFF